The rows below give T cell receptor beta chains drawn from one sample of a study of T cell responses to AZD1222 COVID-19 vaccine. Clones were sequenced by immunoSEQ multiplex PCR, and TCRdb holds only the in-frame ones, with some missing. The table records 75,000 to 100,000 clones, more than 75% of them present only once. Sequenced material: peripheral blood, taken on day 0 of AZD1222 vaccination. Source of these receptors: an adult in good health. CDR3s include the opening cysteine and the closing phenylalanine or tryptophan. Fields, in order: V gene, clone size, D gene, J gene, CDR3 protein, CDR3 DNA. The D gene is left open where the match is weak. Clone size is stated in some rows and not others, as once, few, many or a class when expanded.

V gene: TRBV5-1; clone size: NA; D gene: NA; J gene: TRBJ2-7; CDR3 protein: CASSWGQRSSYEQYF; CDR3 DNA: TGCGCCAGCAGCTGGGGCCAGCGTTCCTCCTACGAGCAGTACTTC
V gene: TRBV7-2; clone size: NA; D gene: TRBD2; J gene: TRBJ2-7; CDR3 protein: CASSQGLAGVEQYF; CDR3 DNA: TGTGCCAGCAGCCAAGGTCTAGCGGGAGTCGAGCAGTACTTC
V gene: TRBV5-5; clone size: NA; D gene: TRBD1; J gene: TRBJ2-5; CDR3 protein: CASSRRQGGKETQYF; CDR3 DNA: TGTGCCAGCAGCCGCCGACAGGGTGGTAAAGAGACCCAGTACTTC
V gene: TRBV7-6; clone size: NA; D gene: TRBD2; J gene: TRBJ2-1; CDR3 protein: CASSLAGGLAGPNEQFF; CDR3 DNA: TGTGCCAGCAGCTTAGCCGGGGGACTAGCGGGACCCAATGAGCAGTTCTTC
V gene: TRBV6-6; clone size: NA; D gene: TRBD1; J gene: TRBJ1-1; CDR3 protein: CASSYQTGATEAFF; CDR3 DNA: TGTGCCAGCAGTTATCAGACAGGGGCCACTGAAGCTTTCTTT
V gene: TRBV19; clone size: once; D gene: NA; J gene: TRBJ2-5; CDR3 protein: CASTKTALQETQYF; CDR3 DNA: TGTGCCAGTACCAAGACAGCGCTACAAGAGACCCAGTACTTC
V gene: TRBV19; clone size: NA; D gene: TRBD2; J gene: TRBJ2-3; CDR3 protein: CASSIDSGLVADTQYF; CDR3 DNA: TGTGCCAGTAGTATAGACTCGGGACTAGTCGCTGATACGCAGTATTTT
V gene: TRBV7-9; clone size: NA; D gene: TRBD2; J gene: TRBJ2-7; CDR3 protein: CASSLSSGSAYEQYF; CDR3 DNA: TGTGCCAGCAGCTTATCTAGCGGGAGCGCCTACGAGCAGTACTTC
V gene: TRBV9; clone size: once; D gene: TRBD1; J gene: TRBJ1-5; CDR3 protein: CASSRTGSDQPQHF; CDR3 DNA: TGTGCCAGCAGCCGGACAGGGAGCGATCAGCCCCAGCATTTT
V gene: TRBV3-1/TRBV3-2; clone size: NA; D gene: NA; J gene: TRBJ1-2; CDR3 protein: CASSQADNYGYTF; CDR3 DNA: TGTGCCAGCAGCCAAGCAGATAACTATGGCTACACCTTC
V gene: TRBV15; clone size: few; D gene: NA; J gene: TRBJ1-3; CDR3 protein: CATSRARNSGNTIYF; CDR3 DNA: TGTGCCACCAGCAGAGCGAGGAATTCGGGAAACACCATATATTTT
V gene: TRBV7-8; clone size: few; D gene: TRBD2; J gene: TRBJ2-7; CDR3 protein: CASSTGLAGALEQYF; CDR3 DNA: TGTGCCAGCAGCACAGGACTAGCGGGAGCTTTAGAGCAGTACTTC
V gene: TRBV27; clone size: NA; D gene: NA; J gene: TRBJ2-7; CDR3 protein: CASSLSWAAYEQYF; CDR3 DNA: TGTGCCAGCAGCTTATCGTGGGCAGCATACGAGCAGTACTTC
V gene: TRBV7-9; clone size: NA; D gene: TRBD2; J gene: TRBJ2-3; CDR3 protein: CASSLALSGSSATQYF; CDR3 DNA: TGTGCCAGCAGCTTAGCGCTGAGCGGGAGTTCAGCTACGCAGTATTTT
V gene: TRBV6-6; clone size: NA; D gene: NA; J gene: TRBJ2-5; CDR3 protein: CAITTTGGVQETQYF; CDR3 DNA: TGTGCCATAACAACGACAGGAGGGGTTCAAGAGACCCAGTACTTC
V gene: TRBV2; clone size: NA; D gene: NA; J gene: TRBJ2-1; CDR3 protein: CASNYANEQFF; CDR3 DNA: TGTGCCAGCAATTACGCCAATGAGCAGTTCTTC